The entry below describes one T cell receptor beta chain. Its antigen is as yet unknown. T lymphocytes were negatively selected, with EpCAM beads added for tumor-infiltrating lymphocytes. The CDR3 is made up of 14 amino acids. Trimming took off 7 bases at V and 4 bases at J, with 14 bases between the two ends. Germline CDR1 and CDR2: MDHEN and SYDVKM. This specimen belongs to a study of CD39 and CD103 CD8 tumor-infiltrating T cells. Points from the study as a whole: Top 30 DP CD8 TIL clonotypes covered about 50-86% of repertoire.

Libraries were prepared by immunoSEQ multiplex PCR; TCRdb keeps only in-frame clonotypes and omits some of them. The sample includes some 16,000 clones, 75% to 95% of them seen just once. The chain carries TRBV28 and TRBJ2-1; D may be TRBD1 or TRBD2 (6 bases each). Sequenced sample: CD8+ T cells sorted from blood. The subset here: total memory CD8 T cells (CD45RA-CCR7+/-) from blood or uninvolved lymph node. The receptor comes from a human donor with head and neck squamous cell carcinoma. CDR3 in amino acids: CASTMRGAYNEQFF. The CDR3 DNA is TGTGCCAGCACTATGAGGGGGGCTTACAATGAGCAGTTCTTC.